This TCR beta chain comes out of a study of blood T cell repertoires in COVID-19. Profiling relied on immunoSEQ multiplex PCR, and the TCRdb table lists in-frame clones only, not all of them. The sample yields around 450,000 clones, roughly 91% seen once. Germline loops: CDR1 SGDLS, CDR2 YYNGEE. V dropped 1 base and J dropped 3 bases, with 11 bases sitting between them. The CDR3 covers 15 residues. Source material: peripheral blood. The rearrangement joins TRBV9 to TRBJ1-5, with D unresolved. The source is a woman in her twenties or thirties with acute or convalescent COVID-19. The CDR3 nucleotides read TGTGCCAGCAGCGTATCCGGGGTCGACAATCAGCCCCAGCATTTT. It encodes CASSVSGVDNQPQHF.